This TCR beta chain was recovered during a study of T cell repertoires in aging, cancer and after chemotherapy. At the level of the study: Paired samples before and after chemotherapy came from glioblastoma patients receiving temozolomide-based therapy. Regarding the study as a whole: Healthy donors lost TCR diversity with age mainly through richness, cancer patients through richness and evenness.

A mixed TRB-A/B primer pool amplified rearranged TRB by multiplex touch-down PCR. Each CDR3 protein gets one entry after TCRdb re-called the multiplex PCR reads with MiXCR. The repertoire includes roughly 2,500 distinct CDR3 sequences, around 23% of them detected once, and approximately 9% sits in the top ten. The template was genomic DNA from peripheral blood, not RNA. In its sample, this clonotype ranks as medium-sized. No antigen is known for it. This CDR3 has 16 amino acids. V dropped 3 bases and J dropped 4; count of bases not matched to a gene: 6. Germline V CDR1 and CDR2: SGHDT, YYEEEE. The sample comprised blood. This chain joins TRBV5-6 and TRBJ2-3; TRBD2 agrees at 12 bases. This TCR was sampled from a human donor with a solid tumor. In DNA, the CDR3 is TGTGCCAGCAGCTCACTAGCGGGGGGAGGAGCAGATACGCAGTATTTT. As protein: CASSSLAGGGADTQYF.